Below, 17 T cell receptor beta chains from the same sample are listed, as sequenced in a study of blood T cell repertoires in COVID-19. Sequencing was performed with immunoSEQ multiplex PCR; in TCRdb, only in-frame clones are kept and a portion is missing. The sample has 150,000 to 200,000 clones, about 85% seen once; the top ten hold about 6.3%. Sequenced material: PBMCs or T cells enriched from blood (not recorded which). The receptor source for this set is a man between 40 and 49 years old who had recovered from COVID-19.

The genes are TRBV7-9 and TRBJ2-7, with 7 bases matching TRBD1. This CDR3 is 14 amino acids long. Trimming took 6 bases from V and 2 from J; bases not matched to a gene: 7. In germline, CDR1 is SEHNR, CDR2 FQNEAQ (reference sequence). This chain's CDR3 is CASSSQGSPYEQYF. The CDR3 bases are TGTGCCAGCAGTTCACAGGGGTCTCCCTACGAGCAGTACTTC.

V is TRBV5-1 and J is TRBJ2-1; no reliable D call. Trimming stripped 4 bases from V and 0 bases from J, with 11 bases between. This CDR3 comprises 15 residues. Germline values: CDR1 SGHRS, CDR2 YFSETQ. CDR3 nucleotides: TGCGCCAGCAGCCTAGACTCACGCTCCTACAATGAGCAGTTCTTC. Translated: CASSLDSRSYNEQFF.

A single count supports this clone. This chain joins TRBV28 and TRBJ1-2; 8 nucleotides align to TRBD1. Germline CDR1 is MDHEN and CDR2 is SYDVKM. J was trimmed by 4 bases and V by 7 bases; bases with no gene match: 11. This CDR3 region has 15 residues. This CDR3 is CASKGDRGRVYGYTF. As DNA, the CDR3 is TGTGCCAGCAAGGGAGACAGGGGACGAGTCTATGGCTACACCTTC.

The chain uses TRBV15 and TRBJ1-5, with D perhaps TRBD1 (5 bases). This CDR3 is built from 15 residues. CDR1 is LNHNV, CDR2 YYDKDF, per germline (reference sequence). V was cut by 1 base and J by 6 bases, with 13 bases left in between. CDR3 nucleotides: TGTGCCACCAGCAGAGGGGGGGGAGGGAGTCAGCCCCAGCATTTT. Translated, it gives CATSRGGGGSQPQHF.

This clone was recorded only once. The J gene is TRBJ1-6, the V gene TRBV27, with TRBD1 matching 8 bases. The CDR3 extends over 13 amino acids. V gave up 8 bases and J gave up 4 bases; unmatched junction bases: 1. Germline CDR1 and CDR2: MNHEY and SMNVEV (reference sequence). CDR3 amino acids: CASGQGYNSPLHF. CDR3 DNA: TGTGCCAGCGGACAGGGTTATAATTCACCCCTCCACTTT.

The chain combines TRBV12-3 or TRBV12-4 with TRBJ2-1, with D possibly being TRBD2 (5 bases). Trimming left V 7 bases short and J 7 bases short, with 8 bases between. This CDR3 is built from 11 residues. The CDR3 bases are TGTGCCAGCATCAGCGGAAATGAGCAGTTCTTC. This sequence encodes CASISGNEQFF.

The genes are TRBV7-6 and TRBJ1-3; 7 bases agree with TRBD1. This CDR3 contains 16 residues. CDR1 and CDR2 (germline): SGHVS, FNYEAQ. V shed 2 bases and J 2 bases; nucleotides not matched to a gene: 6. This CDR3 is CASSLRGTATGNTIYF. In DNA form, the CDR3 reads TGTGCCAGCAGCTTACGGGGGACAGCCACTGGAAACACCATATATTTT.

The J gene is TRBJ1-2, the V gene TRBV19; D is undetermined. V was cut by 3 bases and J by 6 bases, with 17 bases left in between. CDR1 is LNHDA, CDR2 SQIVND, per germline (reference sequence). The CDR3 runs 15 residues. The CDR3 nucleotides read TGTGCCAGTAGTATGATTGGGCTCGGGAGCGATGGCTACACCTTC. It yields the protein CASSMIGLGSDGYTF.

This chain connects TRBV15 to TRBJ1-1, with D possibly being TRBD1 (5 bases). V was cut by 1 base and J by 3 bases, with 9 bases left in between. CDR1 and CDR2 (germline): LNHNV, YYDKDF (reference sequence). The CDR3 runs 14 residues. CDR3 in amino acids: CATSRAPGDTEAFF. The CDR3 coding sequence is TGTGCCACCAGCAGAGCCCCGGGGGACACTGAAGCTTTCTTT.

The chain is built from TRBV27 and TRBJ2-7; 7 nucleotides match TRBD2. This CDR3 spans 15 amino acids. With V trimmed by 5 bases and J by 2 bases, 9 bases remained unmatched. Germline loops: CDR1 MNHEY, CDR2 SMNVEV (reference sequence). This CDR3 reads CASSPSGGPPYEQYF. Here the CDR3 DNA reads TGTGCCAGCAGTCCCTCGGGGGGACCCCCCTACGAGCAGTACTTC.

This clone was observed a handful of times. The genes are TRBV7-9 and TRBJ1-3; D call uncertain. The CDR3 covers 15 residues. V lost 1 base and J lost 2, with 9 bases in between. Germline CDR1 is SEHNR and CDR2 is FQNEAQ (reference sequence). This chain's CDR3 is CASSLGAGAGNTIYF. DNA of the CDR3: TGTGCCAGCAGCTTAGGGGCAGGTGCTGGAAACACCATATATTTT.

The chain is built from TRBV2 and TRBJ1-2, with D possibly matching TRBD1 (6 bases). Germline V gene lookup returns CDR1 SNHLY and CDR2 FYNNEI. The V end lost 7 bases, the J end lost 8 bases, and 20 bases lay between the germline ends. This CDR3 has 14 amino acids. This CDR3 reads CASIMDSLAAGYTF. The CDR3 nucleotides read TGTGCCAGCATCATGGACAGCCTCGCAGCGGGCTACACCTTC.

The gene calls are TRBV5-8 and TRBJ2-7, with D tentatively TRBD2 (5 bases). The V end lost 4 bases, the J end lost 6 bases, and 23 bases lay between the germline ends. The CDR3 is made up of 16 amino acids. Germline assignment: CDR1 SGHTS and CDR2 YDEGEE. This CDR3 is CASSPATISSPLEQYF. The CDR3 DNA sequence: TGTGCCAGCAGCCCAGCGACTATATCGTCTCCCCTCGAGCAGTACTTC.

The V gene is TRBV27, the J gene TRBJ1-6, with 10 bases aligning to TRBD1. Trimming cost V 5 bases and J 10 bases; bases outside gene matches: 11. Germline values: CDR1 MNHEY, CDR2 SMNVEV (reference sequence). This CDR3 region has 16 residues. CDR3 sequence: CASSGLGQGRGSPLHF. CDR3 bases: TGTGCCAGCAGTGGACTGGGACAGGGGAGGGGCTCACCCCTCCACTTT.

This chain uses TRBV28 with TRBJ1-3; D is undetermined. V was pared by 5 bases and J by 4 bases, with 18 bases between. CDR3 length equals 16 residues. Per the germline V gene, CDR1 is MDHEN and CDR2 is SYDVKM. CDR3 residues: CASSPPARNLGNTIYF. For the CDR3, the DNA is TGTGCCAGCAGTCCCCCCGCGAGGAATTTAGGAAACACCATATATTTT.

This rearrangement joins TRBV5-1 to TRBJ1-2, with D unresolved. Germline CDR1 is SGHRS and CDR2 is YFSETQ. The CDR3 is 15 residues long. V lost 0 bases and J 5 bases, leaving 14 bases between the germline ends. This CDR3 is CASSLVADLFYGYTF. For the CDR3, the DNA is TGCGCCAGCAGCTTGGTAGCGGACCTCTTTTATGGCTACACCTTC.

The rearrangement uses TRBV11-2 and TRBJ1-3, with D possibly TRBD1 on 5 matching bases. The CDR3 totals 18 residues. The V gene lost 2 bases and the J gene lost 0 bases, with 17 bases spanning the gap. The germline gives CDR1 SGHAT, CDR2 FQNNGV. In nucleotides, the CDR3 is TGTGCCAGCAGCTTATGGTGGGGCTCACAGTCCTCTGGAAACACCATATATTTT. It is translated as CASSLWWGSQSSGNTIYF.